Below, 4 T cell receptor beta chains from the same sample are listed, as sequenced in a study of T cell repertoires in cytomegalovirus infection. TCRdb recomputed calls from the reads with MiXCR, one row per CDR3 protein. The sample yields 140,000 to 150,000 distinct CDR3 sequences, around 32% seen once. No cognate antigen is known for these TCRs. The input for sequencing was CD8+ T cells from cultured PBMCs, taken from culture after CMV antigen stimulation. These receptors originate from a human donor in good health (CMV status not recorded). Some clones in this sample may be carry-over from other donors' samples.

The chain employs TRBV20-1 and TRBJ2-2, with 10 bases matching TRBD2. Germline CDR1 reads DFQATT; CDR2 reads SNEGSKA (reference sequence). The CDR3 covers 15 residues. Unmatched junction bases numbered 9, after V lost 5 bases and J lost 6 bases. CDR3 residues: CSALSSGGSSGELFF. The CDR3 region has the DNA TGCAGTGCTCTTTCTAGCGGGGGTAGTTCCGGGGAGCTGTTTTTT.

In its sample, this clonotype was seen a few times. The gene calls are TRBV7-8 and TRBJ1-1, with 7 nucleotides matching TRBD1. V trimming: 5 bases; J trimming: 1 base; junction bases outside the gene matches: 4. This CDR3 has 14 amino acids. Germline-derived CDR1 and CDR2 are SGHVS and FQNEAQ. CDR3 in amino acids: CASSPWTGNTEAFF. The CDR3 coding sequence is TGTGCCAGCAGCCCCTGGACAGGGAACACTGAAGCTTTCTTT.

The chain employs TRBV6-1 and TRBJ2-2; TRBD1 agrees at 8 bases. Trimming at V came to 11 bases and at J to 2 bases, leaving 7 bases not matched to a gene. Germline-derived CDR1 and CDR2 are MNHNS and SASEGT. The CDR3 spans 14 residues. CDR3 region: CAADRGFNTGELFF. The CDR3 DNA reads TGTGCCGCAGACAGGGGTTTTAACACCGGGGAGCTGTTTTTT.

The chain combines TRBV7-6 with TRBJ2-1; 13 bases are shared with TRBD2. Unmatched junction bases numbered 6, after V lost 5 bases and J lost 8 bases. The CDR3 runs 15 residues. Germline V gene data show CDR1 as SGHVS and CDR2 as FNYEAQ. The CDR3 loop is CASSPTSGGAYEQFF. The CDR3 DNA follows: TGTGCCAGCAGCCCAACTAGCGGGGGGGCCTATGAGCAGTTCTTC.